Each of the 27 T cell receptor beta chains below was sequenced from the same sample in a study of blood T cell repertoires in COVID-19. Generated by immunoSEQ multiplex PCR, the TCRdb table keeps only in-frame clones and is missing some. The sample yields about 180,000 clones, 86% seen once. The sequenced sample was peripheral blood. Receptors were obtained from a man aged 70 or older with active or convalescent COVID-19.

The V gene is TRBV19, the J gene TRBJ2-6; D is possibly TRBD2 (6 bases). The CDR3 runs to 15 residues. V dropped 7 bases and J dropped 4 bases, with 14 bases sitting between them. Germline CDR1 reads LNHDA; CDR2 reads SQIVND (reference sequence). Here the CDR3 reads CASNFRDSGANVLTF. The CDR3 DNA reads TGTGCCAGTAACTTCAGGGACTCCGGGGCCAACGTCCTGACTTTC.

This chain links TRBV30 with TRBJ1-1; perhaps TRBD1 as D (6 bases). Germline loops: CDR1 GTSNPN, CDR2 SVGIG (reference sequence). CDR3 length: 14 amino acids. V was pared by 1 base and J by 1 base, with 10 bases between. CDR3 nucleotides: TGTGCCTGGAGTGATGGACAGTGGAACACTGAAGCTTTCTTT. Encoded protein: CAWSDGQWNTEAFF.

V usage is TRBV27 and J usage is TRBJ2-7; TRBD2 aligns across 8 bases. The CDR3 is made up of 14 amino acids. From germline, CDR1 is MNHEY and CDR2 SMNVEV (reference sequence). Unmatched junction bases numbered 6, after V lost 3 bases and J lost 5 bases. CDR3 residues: CASSFGLARHEQYF. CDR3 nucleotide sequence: TGTGCCAGCAGTTTCGGACTAGCAAGACACGAGCAGTACTTC.

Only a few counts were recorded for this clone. In DNA, the CDR3 is TGTGCCAGCAGACTACAGGGGGCCAGCTACACCTTC. Translating it yields CASRLQGASYTF. The gene calls are TRBV6-5 and TRBJ1-2; 9 nucleotides match TRBD1. The germline CDR1 and CDR2 sequences are MNHEY and SVGAGI. Trimming at V came to 6 bases and at J to 9 bases, leaving 5 bases not matched to a gene. The CDR3 covers 12 residues.

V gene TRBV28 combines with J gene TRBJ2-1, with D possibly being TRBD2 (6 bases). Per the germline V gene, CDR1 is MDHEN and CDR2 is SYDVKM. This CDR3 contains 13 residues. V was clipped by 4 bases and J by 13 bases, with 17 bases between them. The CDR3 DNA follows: TGTGCCAGCAGTTCCCCGGGGGAGCTGGGACAGTTCTTC. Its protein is CASSSPGELGQFF.

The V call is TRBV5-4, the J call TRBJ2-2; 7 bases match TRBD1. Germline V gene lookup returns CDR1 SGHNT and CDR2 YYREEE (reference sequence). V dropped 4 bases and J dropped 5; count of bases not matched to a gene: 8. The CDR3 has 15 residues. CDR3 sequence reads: CASSNLTGVTGELFF. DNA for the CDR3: TGTGCCAGCAGCAACCTAACAGGGGTAACCGGGGAGCTGTTTTTT.

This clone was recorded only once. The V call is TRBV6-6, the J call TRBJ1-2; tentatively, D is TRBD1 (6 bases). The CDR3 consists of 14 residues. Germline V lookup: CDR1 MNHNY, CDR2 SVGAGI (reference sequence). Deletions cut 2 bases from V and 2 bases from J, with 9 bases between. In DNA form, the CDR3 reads TGTGCCAGCAGTTACCCGGGACAAAACTATGGCTACACCTTC. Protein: CASSYPGQNYGYTF.

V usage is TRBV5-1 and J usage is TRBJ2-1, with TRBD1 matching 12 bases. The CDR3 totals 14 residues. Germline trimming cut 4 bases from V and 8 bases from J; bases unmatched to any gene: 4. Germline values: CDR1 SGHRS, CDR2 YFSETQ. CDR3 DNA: TGCGCCAGCAGCCCCGGGACAGGGGGCGATGAGCAGTTCTTC. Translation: CASSPGTGGDEQFF.

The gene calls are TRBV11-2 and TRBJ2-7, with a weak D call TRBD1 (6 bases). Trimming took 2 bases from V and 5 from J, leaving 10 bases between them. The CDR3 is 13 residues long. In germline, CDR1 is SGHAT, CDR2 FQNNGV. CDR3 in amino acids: CASSLWGPNEQYF. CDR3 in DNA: TGTGCCAGCAGCTTATGGGGGCCCAACGAGCAGTACTTC.

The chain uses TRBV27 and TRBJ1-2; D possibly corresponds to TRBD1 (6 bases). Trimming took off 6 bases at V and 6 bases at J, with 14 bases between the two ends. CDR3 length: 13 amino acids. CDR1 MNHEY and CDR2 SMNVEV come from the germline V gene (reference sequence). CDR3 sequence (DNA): TGTGCCAGCAGCGGACAGCGCAGGCATGGCTACACCTTC. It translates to CASSGQRRHGYTF.

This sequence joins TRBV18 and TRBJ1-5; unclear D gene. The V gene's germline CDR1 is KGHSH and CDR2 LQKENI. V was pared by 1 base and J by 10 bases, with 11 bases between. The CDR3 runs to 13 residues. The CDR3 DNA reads TGTGCCAGCTCACCACGCGACGAGGGACCCCAGCATTTT. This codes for CASSPRDEGPQHF. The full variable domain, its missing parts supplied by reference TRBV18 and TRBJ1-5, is NAGVMQNPRHLVRRRGQEARLRCSPMKGHSHVYWYRQLPEEGLKFMVYLQKENIIDESGMPKERFSAEFPKEGPSILRIQQVVRGDSAAYFCASSPRDEGPQHFGDGTRLSIL.

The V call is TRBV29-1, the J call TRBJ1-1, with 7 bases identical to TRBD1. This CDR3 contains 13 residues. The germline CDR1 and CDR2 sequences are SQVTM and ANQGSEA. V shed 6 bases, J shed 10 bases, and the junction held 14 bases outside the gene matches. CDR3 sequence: CSVAKTGVQGAFF. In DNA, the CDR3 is TGCAGCGTCGCTAAAACAGGGGTTCAGGGAGCTTTCTTT.

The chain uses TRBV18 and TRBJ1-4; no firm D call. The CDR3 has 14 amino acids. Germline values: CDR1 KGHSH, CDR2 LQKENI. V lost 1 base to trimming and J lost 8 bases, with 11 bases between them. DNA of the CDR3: TGTGCCAGCTCACCACGGCGTACGGAGGAAAAACTGTTTTTT. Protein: CASSPRRTEEKLFF.

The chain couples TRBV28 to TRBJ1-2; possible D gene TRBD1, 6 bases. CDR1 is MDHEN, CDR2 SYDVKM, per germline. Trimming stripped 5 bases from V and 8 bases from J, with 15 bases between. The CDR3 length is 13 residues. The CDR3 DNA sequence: TGTGCCAGCAGTGTCGGGGGGCGAGAGGGCTACACCTTC. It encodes CASSVGGREGYTF.

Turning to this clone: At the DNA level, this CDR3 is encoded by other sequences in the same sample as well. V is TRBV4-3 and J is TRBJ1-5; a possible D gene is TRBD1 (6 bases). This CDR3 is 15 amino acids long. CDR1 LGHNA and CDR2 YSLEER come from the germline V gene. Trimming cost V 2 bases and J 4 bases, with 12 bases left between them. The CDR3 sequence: CASSQTQGRNQPQHF. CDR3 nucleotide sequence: TGCGCCAGCAGCCAAACACAGGGTAGAAATCAGCCCCAGCATTTT.

This chain's CDR3 is CASSERGTYGYTF. The CDR3 coding sequence is TGTGCCAGCAGTGAGCGGGGGACCTATGGCTACACCTTC. The chain combines TRBV2 with TRBJ1-2; D perhaps matches TRBD1 (5 bases). This CDR3 is 13 amino acids long. The V end lost 3 bases, the J end lost 4 bases, and 9 bases lay between the germline ends. The germline gives CDR1 SNHLY, CDR2 FYNNEI.

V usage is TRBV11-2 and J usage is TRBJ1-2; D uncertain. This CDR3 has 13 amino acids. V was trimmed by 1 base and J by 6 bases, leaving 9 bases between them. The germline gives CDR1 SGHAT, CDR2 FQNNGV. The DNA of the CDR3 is TGTGCCAGCAGCTTAGGGGAGGTGAATGGCTACACCTTC. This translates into CASSLGEVNGYTF.

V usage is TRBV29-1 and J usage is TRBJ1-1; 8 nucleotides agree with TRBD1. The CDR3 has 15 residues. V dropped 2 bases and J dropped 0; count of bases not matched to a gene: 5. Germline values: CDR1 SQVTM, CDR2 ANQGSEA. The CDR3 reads CSVEWFRGLNTEAFF. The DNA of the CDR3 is TGCAGCGTTGAATGGTTCAGGGGGCTGAACACTGAAGCTTTCTTT.

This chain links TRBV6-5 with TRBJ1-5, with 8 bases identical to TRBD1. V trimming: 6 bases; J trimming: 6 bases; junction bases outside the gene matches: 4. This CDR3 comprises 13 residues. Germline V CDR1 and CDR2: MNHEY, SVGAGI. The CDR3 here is CASSRDRSQPQHF. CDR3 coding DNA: TGTGCCAGCAGCCGGGACAGGTCTCAGCCCCAGCATTTT.

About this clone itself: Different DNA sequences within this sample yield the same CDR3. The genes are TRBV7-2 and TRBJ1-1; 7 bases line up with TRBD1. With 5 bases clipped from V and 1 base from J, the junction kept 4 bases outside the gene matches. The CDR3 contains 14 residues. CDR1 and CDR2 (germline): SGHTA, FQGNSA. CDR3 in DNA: TGTGCCAGCAGCCCGGGGACAGCGAACACTGAAGCTTTCTTT. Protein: CASSPGTANTEAFF.

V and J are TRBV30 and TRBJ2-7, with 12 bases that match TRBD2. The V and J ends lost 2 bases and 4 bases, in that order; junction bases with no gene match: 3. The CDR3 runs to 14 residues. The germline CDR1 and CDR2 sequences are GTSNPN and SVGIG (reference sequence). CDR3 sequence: CAWSPLAGGYEQYF. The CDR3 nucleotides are TGTGCCTGGAGTCCTCTAGCGGGAGGGTACGAGCAGTACTTC.

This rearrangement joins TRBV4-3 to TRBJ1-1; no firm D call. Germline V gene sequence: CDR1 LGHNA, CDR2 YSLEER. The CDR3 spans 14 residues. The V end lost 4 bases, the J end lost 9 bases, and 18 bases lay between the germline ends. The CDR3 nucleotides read TGCGCCAGCAGCCCCCTGCTTAGGCGGGGAAAAGCTTTCTTT. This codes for CASSPLLRRGKAFF.

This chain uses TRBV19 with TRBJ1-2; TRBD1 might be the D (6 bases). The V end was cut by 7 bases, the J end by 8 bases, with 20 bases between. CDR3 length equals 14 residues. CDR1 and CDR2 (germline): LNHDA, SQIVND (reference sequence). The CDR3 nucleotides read TGTGCCAGTATCCCGGACAGACAGGCGGAGGGCTACACCTTC. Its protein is CASIPDRQAEGYTF.

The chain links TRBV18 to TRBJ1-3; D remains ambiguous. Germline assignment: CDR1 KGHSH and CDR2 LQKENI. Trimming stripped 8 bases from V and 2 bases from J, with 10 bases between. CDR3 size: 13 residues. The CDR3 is CASPANPGNTIYF. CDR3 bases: TGTGCCAGCCCCGCGAACCCTGGAAACACCATATATTTT.

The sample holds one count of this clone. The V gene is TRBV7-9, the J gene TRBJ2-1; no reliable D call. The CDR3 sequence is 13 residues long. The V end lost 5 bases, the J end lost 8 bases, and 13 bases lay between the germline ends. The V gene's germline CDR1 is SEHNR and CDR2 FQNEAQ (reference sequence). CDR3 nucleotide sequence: TGTGCCAGCAGCCATCCTCGGTCCGATGAGCAGTTCTTC. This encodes CASSHPRSDEQFF.

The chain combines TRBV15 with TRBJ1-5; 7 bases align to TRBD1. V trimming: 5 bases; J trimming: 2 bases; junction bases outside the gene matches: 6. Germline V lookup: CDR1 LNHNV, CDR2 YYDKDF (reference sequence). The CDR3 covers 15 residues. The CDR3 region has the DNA TGTGCCACCAGCCGCCTAGGGACAGGCAATCAGCCCCAGCATTTT. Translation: CATSRLGTGNQPQHF. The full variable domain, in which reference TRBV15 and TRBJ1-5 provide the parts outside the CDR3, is DAMVIQNPRYQVTQFGKPVTLSCSQTLNHNVMYWYQQKSSQAPKLLFHYYDKDFNNEADTPDNFQSRRPNTSFCFLDIRSPGLGDTAMYLCATSRLGTGNQPQHFGDGTRLSIL.

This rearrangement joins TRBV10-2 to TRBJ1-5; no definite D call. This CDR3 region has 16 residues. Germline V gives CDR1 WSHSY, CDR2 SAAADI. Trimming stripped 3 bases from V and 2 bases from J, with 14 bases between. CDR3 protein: CASSESVPRGNQPQHF. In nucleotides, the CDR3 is TGCGCCAGCAGTGAATCGGTCCCCCGGGGCAATCAGCCCCAGCATTTT.